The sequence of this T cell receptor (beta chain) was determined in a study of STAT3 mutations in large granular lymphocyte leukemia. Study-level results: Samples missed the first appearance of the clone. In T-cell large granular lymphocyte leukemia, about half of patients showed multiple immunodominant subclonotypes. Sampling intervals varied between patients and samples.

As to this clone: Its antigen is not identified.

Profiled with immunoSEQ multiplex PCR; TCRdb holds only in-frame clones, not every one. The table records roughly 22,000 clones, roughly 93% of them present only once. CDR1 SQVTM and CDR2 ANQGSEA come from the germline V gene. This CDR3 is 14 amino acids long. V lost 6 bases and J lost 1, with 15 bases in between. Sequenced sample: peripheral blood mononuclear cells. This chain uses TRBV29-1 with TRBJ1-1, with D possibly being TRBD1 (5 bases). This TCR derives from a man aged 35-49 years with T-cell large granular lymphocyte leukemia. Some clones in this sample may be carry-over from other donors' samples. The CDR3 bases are TGCAGCGTCCGGATAAGGGGCACGAACACTGAAGCTTTCTTT. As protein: CSVRIRGTNTEAFF.